The 32 T cell receptor beta chains given below trace back to one sample, sequenced in a study of early T cells in non-severe SARS-CoV-2 infection. TCRdb analysed the 5' RACE reads with MiXCR anew, one entry per CDR3 protein. The sample lists 75,000 to 100,000 distinct CDR3 sequences; roughly 15% were seen once. The material sequenced was whole blood. These receptors were obtained from an adult who was a healthcare worker with PCR-confirmed SARS-CoV-2 infection or an uninfected control (not recorded which).

The chain is built from TRBV5-1 and TRBJ2-3; maybe TRBD2 (6 bases). Germline V CDR1 and CDR2: SGHRS, YFSETQ. The CDR3 spans 14 residues. Trimming removed 10 bases at V and 1 base at J, with 16 bases between. The CDR3 sequence: CASQEAGRTDTQYF. The CDR3 DNA follows: TGCGCCTCCCAAGAGGCGGGACGCACAGATACGCAGTATTTT.

The J gene is TRBJ2-4, the V gene TRBV7-7, with D possibly matching TRBD2 (6 bases). This CDR3 is 15 amino acids long. CDR1 and CDR2 (germline): SSHAT, FNYEAQ (reference sequence). The V gene lost 5 bases and the J gene lost 2 bases, with 13 bases spanning the gap. The CDR3 nucleotides are TGTGCCAGCAGCGGGGGGAGCTTGACCAAAAACATTCAGTACTTC. It is translated as CASSGGSLTKNIQYF.

There are a few counts of this clonotype. The chain joins TRBV10-2 to TRBJ1-6, with a possible D match to TRBD1 (5 bases). The CDR3 loop spans 14 amino acids. Germline assignment: CDR1 WSHSY and CDR2 SAAADI. Trimming pared 6 bases from V and 10 bases from J, leaving 16 bases between. The CDR3 bases are TGCGCCAGCAGCGATAGGGGAGGGGACTCACCCCTCCACTTT. Translating gives CASSDRGGDSPLHF.

The chain combines TRBV20-1 with TRBJ1-2; TRBD1 matches 9 bases. The germline V gene encodes CDR1 DFQATT and CDR2 SNEGSKA (reference sequence). This CDR3 comprises 13 residues. V lost 3 bases, J lost 5 bases, and 4 bases stayed unmatched. CDR3 amino acids: CSARNDRGYGYTF. The CDR3 bases are TGCAGTGCTAGGAATGACAGGGGGTATGGCTACACCTTC.

This clonotype was picked up a small number of times. The chain employs TRBV5-1 and TRBJ2-2, with 7 nucleotides matching TRBD1. The J segment lost 0 bases and the V segment lost 4 bases, leaving 6 bases of the junction unmatched. CDR3 length: 16 amino acids. Germline V CDR1 and CDR2: SGHRS, YFSETQ. DNA of the CDR3: TGCGCCAGCAGCCCGGGACAGACCACGAACACCGGGGAGCTGTTTTTT. Encoded protein: CASSPGQTTNTGELFF.

This chain uses TRBV7-8 with TRBJ2-3, with D hard to call. The V gene's germline CDR1 is SGHVS and CDR2 FQNEAQ. The CDR3 covers 11 residues. V was shortened by 5 bases and J by 2 bases, with 2 bases between the two germline ends. CDR3: CASSNTDTQYF. The CDR3 DNA reads as TGTGCCAGCAGCAACACAGATACGCAGTATTTT.

Concerning this clonotype: Relative to the germline gene, one junction end is altered; a read error may explain this. The chain uses TRBV18 and TRBJ1-6; D is unresolved. The CDR3 has 14 residues. CDR1 KGHSH and CDR2 LQKENI come from the germline V gene. The CDR3 nucleotides are TGTGCCAGCTCACCTGGAGGGTATAATTCGCCCCTCCACTTT. It translates to CASSPGGYNSPLHF. The whole variable domain, filled in from reference TRBV18 and TRBJ1-6, reads NAGVMQNPRHLVRRRGQEARLRCSPMKGHSHVYWYRQLPEEGLKFMVYLQKENIIDESGMPKERFSAEFPKEGPSILRIQQVVRGDSAAYFCASSPGGYNSPLHFGNGTRLTVT.

The J gene is TRBJ2-1, the V gene TRBV9; 9 bases match TRBD1. The V gene's germline CDR1 is SGDLS and CDR2 YYNGEE. There are 14 residues in the CDR3. Unmatched junction bases numbered 6, after V lost 4 bases and J lost 7 bases. The CDR3 spells CASSPGTGRNEQFF. The CDR3 DNA reads TGTGCCAGCAGCCCCGGGACAGGGAGGAATGAGCAGTTCTTC.

This clonotype was picked up one time. The V call is TRBV5-1, the J call TRBJ2-1, with D tentatively TRBD1 or TRBD2 (5 bases each). This CDR3 has 16 amino acids. Germline CDR1 is SGHRS and CDR2 is YFSETQ. V dropped 4 bases and J dropped 7 bases, with 21 bases sitting between them. The CDR3 bases are TGCGCCAGCAGCCCCCCCGAAGGGGAGATTTATAATGAGCAGTTCTTC. Translated, it gives CASSPPEGEIYNEQFF.

This clonotype has only a few counts. The chain carries TRBV6-6 and TRBJ2-7, with D perhaps TRBD2 (6 bases). V lost 5 bases to trimming and J lost 1 base, with 12 bases between them. CDR3 length equals 14 residues. Germline V gives CDR1 MNHNY, CDR2 SVGAGI (reference sequence). The CDR3 region is CASSHTGSSYEQYV. In nucleotides, the CDR3 is TGTGCCAGCAGTCATACCGGGAGTTCCTACGAGCAGTACGTC.

V usage is TRBV12-3 or TRBV12-4 and J usage is TRBJ1-2, with D unresolved. The CDR3 is 16 amino acids. Trimming took off 3 bases at V and 3 bases at J, with 17 bases between the two ends. The CDR3 here is CASSFRRPLPDYGYTF. The CDR3 DNA reads as TGTGCCAGCAGTTTTCGGCGTCCGCTACCTGACTATGGCTACACCTTC.

This clonotype was counted ten times or more. This sequence joins TRBV20-1 and TRBJ1-2; D is possibly TRBD1 (6 bases). This CDR3 has 13 residues. V was shortened by 6 bases and J by 7 bases, with 18 bases between the two germline ends. CDR1 DFQATT and CDR2 SNEGSKA come from the germline V gene (reference sequence). CDR3 residues: CSADPAGGSGYTF. The CDR3 bases are TGCAGTGCCGACCCCGCGGGGGGCAGTGGCTACACCTTC.

The V call is TRBV18, the J call TRBJ2-7; D uncertain. In germline, CDR1 is KGHSH, CDR2 LQKENI. The CDR3 runs to 10 residues. V shed 3 bases and J shed 5 bases, with 2 bases lying between them. The CDR3 region is CASSPDEQYV. For the CDR3, the DNA is TGTGCCAGCTCACCCGACGAGCAGTACGTC.

This clonotype was seen a handful of times. The CDR3 region is CASSRLAEPYNEQFF. Here the CDR3 DNA reads TGTGCCAGCAGTCGACTAGCGGAACCGTACAATGAGCAGTTCTTC. The V call is TRBV9, the J call TRBJ2-1; 9 nucleotides align to TRBD2. From germline, CDR1 is SGDLS and CDR2 YYNGEE. With V trimmed by 5 bases and J by 4 bases, 7 bases remained unmatched. The length of the CDR3 is 15 residues. Full variable domain (rest looked up from reference TRBV9 and TRBJ2-1): DSGVTQTPKHLITATGQRVTLRCSPRSGDLSVYWYQQSLDQGLQFLIQYYNGEERAKGNILERFSAQQFPDLHSELNLSSLELGDSALYFCASSRLAEPYNEQFFGPGTRLTVL.

This clonotype was recorded many times. This chain links TRBV19 with TRBJ1-5; no firm D call. V was trimmed by 4 bases and J by 3 bases, leaving 13 bases between them. The CDR3 loop spans 15 amino acids. The germline gives CDR1 LNHDA, CDR2 SQIVND (reference sequence). The CDR3 sequence: CASSNSRRSNQPQHF. CDR3 in DNA: TGTGCCAGTAGTAACAGCAGGCGGTCCAATCAGCCCCAGCATTTT.

This clonotype was counted ten times or more. The CDR3 spells CASSLLSTANTGELFF. The CDR3 DNA reads TGCGCCAGCAGCTTGCTTTCGACAGCTAACACCGGGGAGCTGTTTTTT. The chain carries TRBV5-1 and TRBJ2-2, with TRBD1 as a possible D gene (5 bases). Trimming removed 1 base at V and 2 bases at J, with 12 bases between. This CDR3 has 16 residues. CDR1 and CDR2 from the germline V gene are SGHRS and YFSETQ. The entire variable domain, with the rest obtained from reference TRBV5-1 and TRBJ2-2, is as follows: KAGVTQTPRYLIKTRGQQVTLSCSPISGHRSVSWYQQTPGQGLQFLFEYFSETQRNKGNFPGRFSGRQFSNSRSEMNVSTLELGDSALYLCASSLLSTANTGELFFGEGSRLTVL.

The chain combines TRBV12-2 with TRBJ2-3; the table gives TRBD1 as D, unverified against the DNA. TRBV12-2 constitutes a pseudogene. The CDR3 extends over 20 amino acids. The CDR3, as DNA: TGTGCAAGTCGCTCGTGGCCCAAACAGGGGGCATCGGATGCGGCAGATACGCAGTATTTT. Protein sequence: CASRSWPKQGASDAADTQYF.

This clonotype was counted ten times or more. This CDR3 is CASSLVGGQADTQYF. In DNA, the CDR3 is TGTGCCAGCAGCTTAGTCGGCGGACAGGCAGATACGCAGTATTTT. V is TRBV11-2 and J is TRBJ2-3; TRBD1 matches at 7 bases. Germline V lookup: CDR1 SGHAT, CDR2 FQNNGV. Trimming at V came to 1 base and at J to 4 bases, leaving 5 bases not matched to a gene. The CDR3 runs 15 residues.

This clonotype was seen more than once but under ten times. The chain uses TRBV24-1 and TRBJ1-5, with a weak D call TRBD1 (6 bases). V was cut by 4 bases and J by 4 bases, with 7 bases left in between. CDR3 length: 13 amino acids. The germline gives CDR1 KGHDR, CDR2 SFDVKD. CDR3 protein: CATSDTGNQPQHF. The CDR3 nucleotides read TGTGCCACCAGTGACACAGGGAATCAGCCCCAGCATTTT.

This clonotype was detected only a few times. V usage is TRBV29-1 and J usage is TRBJ2-3, with 9 bases that match TRBD2. V was pared by 1 base and J by 5 bases, with 7 bases of the junction left unmatched. This CDR3 region has 15 residues. CDR1 is SQVTM and CDR2 is ANQGSEA in the germline V gene. The CDR3 sequence is CSVEVGSGGQDTQYF. CDR3 nucleotide sequence: TGCAGCGTTGAAGTAGGGAGCGGGGGGCAAGATACGCAGTATTTT.

By share, this clonotype ranks as medium-sized. The chain has TRBV7-6 and TRBJ2-5; D may be TRBD1 (8 bases). Trimming took off 6 bases at V and 1 base at J, with 18 bases between the two ends. The CDR3 runs to 16 residues. Looked up from germline, CDR1 is SGHVS and CDR2 is FNYEAQ. CDR3 coding DNA: TGTGCCAGCAGTCAGGGGGCTAGCGGACTCCAAGAGACCCAGTACTTC. This gives the protein CASSQGASGLQETQYF.

This clonotype was found many times. The V and J genes are TRBV20-1 and TRBJ1-5, with D perhaps TRBD1 (5 bases). Germline CDR1 DFQATT, CDR2 SNEGSKA (reference sequence). Deletions cut 6 bases from V and 4 bases from J, with 13 bases between. CDR3 length equals 13 residues. CDR3 protein: CSALDRRNQPQHF. CDR3 nucleotides: TGCAGTGCCTTAGACAGAAGGAATCAGCCCCAGCATTTT.

This clonotype was recorded a few times. The chain couples TRBV7-9 to TRBJ1-1; D is ambiguous. Germline CDR1 and CDR2: SEHNR and FQNEAQ (reference sequence). The CDR3 runs 10 residues. Trimming shortened V by 8 bases and J by 1 base, and 2 bases separated the two germline ends. This chain's CDR3 is CASGNTEAFF. DNA of the CDR3: TGTGCCAGCGGGAACACTGAAGCTTTCTTT.

V usage is TRBV3-1 and J usage is TRBJ2-5; 12 positions agree with TRBD2. V shed 2 bases, J shed 4 bases, and the junction held 2 bases outside the gene matches. Germline CDR1 and CDR2: LGHDT and YNNKEL (reference sequence). The CDR3 consists of 15 residues. The CDR3 bases are TGTGCCAGCAGCCAACAACTAGCGGGGGGAGAGACCCAGTACTTC. Translated: CASSQQLAGGETQYF.

This clonotype was picked up many times. The J gene is TRBJ2-3, the V gene TRBV6-1; D tentatively reads TRBD1 or TRBD2 (5 bases each). Germline CDR1 MNHNS, CDR2 SASEGT. Trimming cost V 6 bases and J 3 bases, with 13 bases left between them. The CDR3 is 14 residues long. DNA for the CDR3: TGTGCCAGCAGGCGCCGGGACCGTACAGATACGCAGTATTTT. It is translated as CASRRRDRTDTQYF.

The rearrangement joins TRBV5-6 to TRBJ2-7; the match to TRBD1 covers 11 bases. Germline CDR1 is SGHDT and CDR2 is YYEEEE. The V gene end was trimmed by 1 base and the J gene end by 2 bases; junction bases not matched to a gene: 2. This CDR3 comprises 15 residues. The CDR3 region has the DNA TGTGCCAGCAGCTTGTGGGGACAGGGGGCCTACGAGCAGTACGTC. Its translation is CASSLWGQGAYEQYV.

The chain combines TRBV10-1 with TRBJ2-2, with D perhaps TRBD2 (6 bases). The germline V gene has CDR1 WNHNN and CDR2 SYGVQD (reference sequence). Trimming took 10 bases from V and 1 from J, leaving 16 bases between them. This CDR3 is built from 15 residues. This CDR3 reads CATSTGTVNTGELFF. CDR3 nucleotide sequence: TGCGCCACCTCGACCGGGACTGTGAACACCGGGGAGCTGTTTTTT.

In the case of this clonotype: At one end the junction does not follow the germline gene, possibly because of a read error. The chain uses TRBV20-1 and TRBJ2-4, with 13 bases matching TRBD2. CDR3 size: 14 residues. Germline loops: CDR1 DFQATT, CDR2 SNEGSKA (reference sequence). In DNA, the CDR3 is TGCAGTACTAGCGGGGGGGCTGCCAAAAACATTCAGTACTTC. This codes for CSTSGGAAKNIQYF.

This chain links TRBV27 with TRBJ1-5, with 9 bases aligning to TRBD1. Germline V gives CDR1 MNHEY, CDR2 SMNVEV (reference sequence). Trimming cost V 5 bases and J 6 bases; bases outside gene matches: 20. The CDR3 consists of 19 residues. The chain's CDR3 is CASSRGLAGTGSNSQPQHF. CDR3 sequence (DNA): TGTGCCAGCAGTCGGGGGCTTGCGGGGACAGGGTCCAATAGTCAGCCCCAGCATTTT.

A few counts support this clonotype. This sequence joins TRBV20-1 and TRBJ2-7, with D unclear. The CDR3 has 14 amino acids. The germline V gene has CDR1 DFQATT and CDR2 SNEGSKA (reference sequence). V shed 3 bases and J shed 2 bases, with 14 bases lying between them. The chain's CDR3 is CSASLATDPYEQYV. DNA of the CDR3: TGCAGTGCTAGCTTGGCTACGGACCCCTACGAGCAGTACGTC.

V and J are TRBV2 and TRBJ1-1; TRBD1 is a possible D gene (6 bases). Germline V lookup: CDR1 SNHLY, CDR2 FYNNEI. The V gene lost 10 bases and the J gene lost 0 bases, with 9 bases spanning the gap. The CDR3 is made up of 12 amino acids. The CDR3 spells CANGQLNTEAFF. CDR3 in DNA: TGTGCCAACGGACAGTTGAACACTGAAGCTTTCTTT.

The table lists this clonotype with a few counts. The CDR3 loop reads CASSPLGHSSYNEQFF. CDR3 coding DNA: TGTGCCAGCAGCCCACTGGGACACAGCTCCTACAATGAGCAGTTCTTC. V and J are TRBV7-6 and TRBJ2-1; D perhaps matches TRBD1 (6 bases). V lost 5 bases and J lost 0, with 14 bases in between. The germline V gene has CDR1 SGHVS and CDR2 FNYEAQ. This CDR3 has 16 residues.